Listed below are T cell receptor beta chains from one sample, sequenced in a study of blood T cell repertoires in COVID-19. Clones were read by immunoSEQ multiplex PCR, and TCRdb kept only the in-frame ones, dropping some. This table has around 75,000 clones, about four fifths appearing once. The sequenced sample was peripheral blood. These receptors originate from a woman over 75 with active or convalescent COVID-19. CDR3s include the opening cysteine and the closing phenylalanine or tryptophan. The order of the fields is clone size, D gene, J gene, V gene, CDR3 protein, CDR3 DNA. A D gene is named only where the DNA matches it firmly. Size is stated for part of the rows, as once, few or many counts, or as a class when the clone is expanded.

clone size: -
D gene: -
J gene: TRBJ1-2
V gene: TRBV5-1
CDR3 protein: CASSSLTGLNYGYTF
CDR3 DNA: TGCGCCAGCAGCTCTCTCACAGGCCTTAACTATGGCTACACCTTC

clone size: few
D gene: TRBD1
J gene: TRBJ2-7
V gene: TRBV5-1
CDR3 protein: CASTDLGGQGGYEQYF
CDR3 DNA: TGCGCCAGCACCGATTTAGGGGGACAGGGAGGCTACGAGCAGTACTTC

clone size: -
D gene: -
J gene: TRBJ1-1
V gene: TRBV6-5
CDR3 protein: CASSYEGNTEAFF
CDR3 DNA: TGTGCCAGCAGTTACGAGGGGAACACTGAAGCTTTCTTT

clone size: few
D gene: -
J gene: TRBJ1-1
V gene: TRBV6-5
CDR3 protein: CASSYAGFLNTEAFF
CDR3 DNA: TGTGCCAGCAGTTACGCAGGATTTCTGAACACTGAAGCTTTCTTT

clone size: -
D gene: TRBD1
J gene: TRBJ1-1
V gene: TRBV19
CDR3 protein: CASSPRTGGSMNTEAFF
CDR3 DNA: TGTGCCAGTAGTCCGCGGACAGGGGGCTCCATGAACACTGAAGCTTTCTTT

clone size: -
D gene: -
J gene: TRBJ2-7
V gene: TRBV10-3
CDR3 protein: CAIRTRERGEQYF
CDR3 DNA: TGTGCCATCAGAACTAGAGAACGGGGCGAGCAGTACTTC

clone size: -
D gene: TRBD1
J gene: TRBJ1-2
V gene: TRBV28
CDR3 protein: CASSLKGAWHGYTF
CDR3 DNA: TGTGCCAGCAGTTTAAAGGGGGCTTGGCATGGCTACACCTTC

clone size: -
D gene: TRBD1
J gene: TRBJ2-7
V gene: TRBV10-3
CDR3 protein: CAISQTGATQHEQYF
CDR3 DNA: TGTGCCATCAGCCAGACAGGGGCTACCCAGCACGAGCAGTACTTC

clone size: -
D gene: -
J gene: TRBJ1-2
V gene: TRBV5-1
CDR3 protein: CASSLTTDSRYTF
CDR3 DNA: TGCGCCAGCAGCTTGACAACGGACAGTCGCTACACCTTC

clone size: few
D gene: -
J gene: TRBJ1-1
V gene: TRBV28
CDR3 protein: CASSLPQTEAFF
CDR3 DNA: TGTGCCAGCAGTTTACCGCAGACTGAAGCTTTCTTT

clone size: -
D gene: TRBD1
J gene: TRBJ1-5
V gene: TRBV3-1/TRBV3-2
CDR3 protein: CASSRGTGNNQPQHF
CDR3 DNA: TGTGCCAGCAGCCGGGGGACAGGGAACAATCAGCCCCAGCATTTT

clone size: -
D gene: -
J gene: TRBJ2-5
V gene: TRBV5-1
CDR3 protein: CASSLDRVNQETQYF
CDR3 DNA: TGCGCCAGCAGCTTGGATCGGGTAAACCAAGAGACCCAGTACTTC

clone size: -
D gene: TRBD1
J gene: TRBJ2-7
V gene: TRBV28
CDR3 protein: CASRQGGEREQYF
CDR3 DNA: TGTGCCAGTAGACAGGGGGGCGAGAGGGAGCAGTACTTC

clone size: -
D gene: TRBD2
J gene: TRBJ2-7
V gene: TRBV10-3
CDR3 protein: CAISEPLAGGTYEQYF
CDR3 DNA: TGTGCCATCAGTGAGCCACTAGCGGGAGGTACCTACGAGCAGTACTTC

clone size: -
D gene: TRBD2
J gene: TRBJ2-1
V gene: TRBV7-8
CDR3 protein: CASSQAGASGEQFF
CDR3 DNA: TGTGCCAGCAGCCAAGCGGGGGCTTCGGGGGAGCAGTTCTTC

clone size: -
D gene: -
J gene: TRBJ1-1
V gene: TRBV7-2
CDR3 protein: CASSRLRDTEAFF
CDR3 DNA: TGTGCCAGCAGCCGTTTGAGGGACACTGAAGCTTTCTTT

clone size: -
D gene: -
J gene: TRBJ2-7
V gene: TRBV5-6
CDR3 protein: CASSPVDGDYEQYF
CDR3 DNA: TGTGCCAGCAGCCCGGTCGACGGGGACTACGAGCAGTACTTC

clone size: -
D gene: TRBD1
J gene: TRBJ1-1
V gene: TRBV23-1
CDR3 protein: CASSQRDRGLSRRNEAFF
CDR3 DNA: TGCGCCAGCAGTCAAAGGGACAGGGGCTTGTCTAGGAGGAATGAAGCTTTCTTT

clone size: -
D gene: -
J gene: TRBJ2-5
V gene: TRBV4-1
CDR3 protein: CASSQVRVLETQYF
CDR3 DNA: TGCGCCAGCAGCCAAGTCAGGGTACTAGAGACCCAGTACTTC

clone size: -
D gene: TRBD1
J gene: TRBJ2-5
V gene: TRBV6-2/TRBV6-3
CDR3 protein: CASSLRQGSQETQYF
CDR3 DNA: TGTGCCAGCAGTCTCCGACAGGGGAGCCAAGAGACCCAGTACTTC

clone size: -
D gene: -
J gene: TRBJ1-3
V gene: TRBV5-6
CDR3 protein: CASSQGRSSGNTIYF
CDR3 DNA: TGTGCCAGCAGCCAGGGCAGGAGCTCTGGAAACACCATATATTTT

clone size: -
D gene: -
J gene: TRBJ1-6
V gene: TRBV19
CDR3 protein: CASSIVRGENSPLHF
CDR3 DNA: TGTGCCAGTAGTATAGTTCGGGGGGAAAATTCACCCCTCCACTTT

clone size: few
D gene: TRBD1
J gene: TRBJ1-4
V gene: TRBV5-6
CDR3 protein: CASSSEQGARNEKLFF
CDR3 DNA: TGTGCCAGCAGCTCTGAACAGGGGGCGCGTAATGAAAAACTGTTTTTT

clone size: -
D gene: -
J gene: TRBJ2-3
V gene: TRBV7-2
CDR3 protein: CASSLVGLADTQYF
CDR3 DNA: TGTGCCAGCAGCTTAGTCGGTTTGGCAGATACGCAGTATTTT

clone size: -
D gene: -
J gene: TRBJ1-5
V gene: TRBV11-2
CDR3 protein: CASSLERGKPQHF
CDR3 DNA: TGTGCCAGCAGCTTAGAAAGGGGCAAGCCCCAGCATTTT

clone size: -
D gene: TRBD1
J gene: TRBJ1-2
V gene: TRBV9
CDR3 protein: CASSVGGQELYGYTF
CDR3 DNA: TGTGCCAGCAGCGTAGGGGGACAGGAGTTATATGGCTACACCTTC

clone size: -
D gene: TRBD1
J gene: TRBJ1-2
V gene: TRBV7-9
CDR3 protein: CASSPGQGHGYGYTF
CDR3 DNA: TGTGCCAGCAGCCCAGGACAGGGTCATGGCTATGGCTACACCTTC

clone size: -
D gene: -
J gene: TRBJ2-2
V gene: TRBV16
CDR3 protein: CASSQSPGPSRNTGELFF
CDR3 DNA: TGTGCCAGCAGCCAATCTCCGGGTCCCTCGCGGAACACCGGGGAGCTGTTTTTT

clone size: -
D gene: -
J gene: TRBJ1-1
V gene: TRBV7-3
CDR3 protein: CASSLTAAGTLNTEAFF
CDR3 DNA: TGTGCCAGCAGCTTAACGGCGGCCGGGACATTGAACACTGAAGCTTTCTTT

clone size: -
D gene: -
J gene: TRBJ2-7
V gene: TRBV18
CDR3 protein: CASSQTGTYEQYF
CDR3 DNA: TGTGCCAGCTCACAAACAGGGACCTACGAGCAGTACTTC

clone size: few
D gene: -
J gene: TRBJ1-5
V gene: TRBV18
CDR3 protein: CASSPGQYGQPQHF
CDR3 DNA: TGTGCCAGCTCACCAGGACAGTACGGACAGCCCCAGCATTTT

clone size: -
D gene: TRBD1
J gene: TRBJ1-5
V gene: TRBV6-2/TRBV6-3
CDR3 protein: CASSYSGGDRGNQPQHF
CDR3 DNA: TGTGCCAGCAGTTACTCAGGCGGGGACAGGGGCAATCAGCCCCAGCATTTT

clone size: few
D gene: -
J gene: TRBJ2-7
V gene: TRBV4-3
CDR3 protein: CASSQESRSEQYF
CDR3 DNA: TGCGCCAGCAGCCAAGAATCGAGGAGCGAGCAGTACTTC

clone size: -
D gene: TRBD1
J gene: TRBJ2-7
V gene: TRBV6-4
CDR3 protein: CATGTGVGEQYF
CDR3 DNA: TGTGCCACCGGGACAGGGGTCGGCGAGCAGTACTTC

clone size: -
D gene: -
J gene: TRBJ2-7
V gene: TRBV4-3
CDR3 protein: CASSQELLPQLRATRSYEQYF
CDR3 DNA: TGCGCCAGCAGCCAAGAACTACTACCACAGCTCAGGGCCACGCGCTCCTACGAGCAGTACTTC

clone size: -
D gene: -
J gene: TRBJ1-1
V gene: TRBV27
CDR3 protein: CASSRRVFAEAFF
CDR3 DNA: TGTGCCAGCAGTCGCAGGGTTTTCGCTGAAGCTTTCTTT

clone size: -
D gene: -
J gene: TRBJ2-7
V gene: TRBV19
CDR3 protein: CASSRTENYEQYF
CDR3 DNA: TGTGCCAGTAGTAGGACAGAAAACTACGAGCAGTACTTC

clone size: -
D gene: -
J gene: TRBJ2-7
V gene: TRBV7-9
CDR3 protein: CASSLDGRLSYEQYF
CDR3 DNA: TGTGCCAGCAGCTTAGACGGGAGACTTTCCTACGAGCAGTACTTC

clone size: -
D gene: TRBD1
J gene: TRBJ2-7
V gene: TRBV4-1
CDR3 protein: CASSQNTGQGLYEQYF
CDR3 DNA: TGCGCCAGCAGCCAAAACACGGGACAGGGCCTTTACGAGCAGTACTTC

clone size: -
D gene: TRBD1
J gene: TRBJ1-1
V gene: TRBV12-5
CDR3 protein: CASGLPPRTGKTEAFF
CDR3 DNA: TGTGCTAGTGGTTTGCCACCCAGGACAGGGAAGACTGAAGCTTTCTTT

clone size: once
D gene: -
J gene: TRBJ1-5
V gene: TRBV7-2
CDR3 protein: CASSKDVYRDNQPQHF
CDR3 DNA: TGTGCCAGCAGCAAAGACGTATACAGGGACAATCAGCCCCAGCATTTT

clone size: -
D gene: TRBD2
J gene: TRBJ2-1
V gene: TRBV5-4
CDR3 protein: CASSPVWAGGLNEQFF
CDR3 DNA: TGTGCCAGCAGCCCCGTCTGGGCGGGGGGGCTGAATGAGCAGTTCTTC

clone size: -
D gene: TRBD1
J gene: TRBJ1-2
V gene: TRBV6-2/TRBV6-3
CDR3 protein: CASSYRIGGGEDGYTF
CDR3 DNA: TGTGCCAGCAGTTATAGGATAGGAGGGGGCGAAGATGGCTACACCTTC

clone size: -
D gene: -
J gene: TRBJ2-7
V gene: TRBV6-2/TRBV6-3
CDR3 protein: CASSYSGGEQYF
CDR3 DNA: TGTGCCAGCAGTTACTCAGGGGGCGAGCAGTACTTC

clone size: once
D gene: -
J gene: TRBJ1-6
V gene: TRBV12-5
CDR3 protein: CASGHPGNPLHF
CDR3 DNA: TGTGCTAGTGGACACCCAGGGAATCCCCTCCACTTT

clone size: -
D gene: TRBD2
J gene: TRBJ2-3
V gene: TRBV11-1
CDR3 protein: CASSLETSAKTDTQYF
CDR3 DNA: TGTGCCAGCAGCTTGGAGACTAGCGCTAAAACAGATACGCAGTATTTT